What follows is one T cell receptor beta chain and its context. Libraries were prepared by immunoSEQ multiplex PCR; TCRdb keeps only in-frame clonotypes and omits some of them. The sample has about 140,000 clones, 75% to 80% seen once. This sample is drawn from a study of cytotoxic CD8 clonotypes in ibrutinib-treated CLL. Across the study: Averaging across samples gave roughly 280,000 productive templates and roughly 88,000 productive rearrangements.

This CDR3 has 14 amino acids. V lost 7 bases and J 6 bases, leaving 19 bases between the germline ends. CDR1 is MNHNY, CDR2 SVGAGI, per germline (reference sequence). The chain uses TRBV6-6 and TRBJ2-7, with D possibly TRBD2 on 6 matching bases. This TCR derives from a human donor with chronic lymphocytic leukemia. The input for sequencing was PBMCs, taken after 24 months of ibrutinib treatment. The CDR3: CASTLLGGGSEQYF. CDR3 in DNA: TGTGCCAGCACCTTACTGGGGGGAGGTTCCGAGCAGTACTTC.